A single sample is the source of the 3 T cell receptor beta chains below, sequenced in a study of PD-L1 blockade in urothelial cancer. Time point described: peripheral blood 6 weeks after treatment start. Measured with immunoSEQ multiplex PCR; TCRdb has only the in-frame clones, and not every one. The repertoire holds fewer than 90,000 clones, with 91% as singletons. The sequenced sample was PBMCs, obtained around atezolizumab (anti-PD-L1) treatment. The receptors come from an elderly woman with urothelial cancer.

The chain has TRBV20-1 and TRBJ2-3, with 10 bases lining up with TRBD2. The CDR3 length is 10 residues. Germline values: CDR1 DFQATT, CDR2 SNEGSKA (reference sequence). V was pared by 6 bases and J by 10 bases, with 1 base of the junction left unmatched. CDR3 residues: CSAGTSAQYF. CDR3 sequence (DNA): TGCAGTGCCGGGACTAGCGCGCAGTATTTT.

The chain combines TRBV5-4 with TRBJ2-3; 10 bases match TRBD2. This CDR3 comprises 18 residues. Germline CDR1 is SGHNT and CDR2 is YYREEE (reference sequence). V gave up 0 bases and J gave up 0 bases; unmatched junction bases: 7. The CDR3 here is CASSLAPSGSPSTDTQYF. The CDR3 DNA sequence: TGTGCCAGCAGCTTGGCGCCTAGCGGGAGCCCTAGCACAGATACGCAGTATTTT.

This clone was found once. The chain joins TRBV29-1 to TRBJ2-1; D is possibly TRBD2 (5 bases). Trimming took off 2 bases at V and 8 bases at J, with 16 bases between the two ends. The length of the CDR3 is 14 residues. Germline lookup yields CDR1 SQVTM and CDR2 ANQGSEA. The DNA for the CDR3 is TGCAGCGTTGAACAGGCTAGCAGGCGCTATGAGCAGTTCTTC. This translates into CSVEQASRRYEQFF.